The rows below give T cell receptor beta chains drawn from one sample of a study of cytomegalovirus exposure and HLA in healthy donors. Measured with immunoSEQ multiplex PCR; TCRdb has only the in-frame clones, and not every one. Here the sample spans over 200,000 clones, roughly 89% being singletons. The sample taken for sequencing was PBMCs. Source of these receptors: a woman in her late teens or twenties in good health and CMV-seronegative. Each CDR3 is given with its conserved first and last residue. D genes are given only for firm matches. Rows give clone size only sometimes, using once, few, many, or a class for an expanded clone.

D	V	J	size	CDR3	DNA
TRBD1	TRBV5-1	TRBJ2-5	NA	CASSLLSGGEQYF	TGCGCCAGCAGCTTGCTCTCAGGGGGTGAGCAGTACTTC
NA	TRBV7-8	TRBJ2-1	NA	CASSTSRDSYNEQFF	TGTGCCAGCAGTACTAGCCGCGACTCCTACAATGAGCAGTTCTTC
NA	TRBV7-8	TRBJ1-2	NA	CASSSTRLLYGYTF	TGTGCCAGCAGCTCGACGAGGCTCTTATATGGCTACACCTTC
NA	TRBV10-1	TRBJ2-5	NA	CASSERGGVSFQYF	TGCGCCAGCAGTGAGAGGGGCGGGGTCAGTTTCCAGTACTTC
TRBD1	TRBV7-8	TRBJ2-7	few	CASSFLGQVKGYEQYF	TGTGCCAGCAGCTTCCTCGGACAGGTCAAAGGCTACGAGCAGTACTTC
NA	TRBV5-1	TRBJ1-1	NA	CASSLMRNTEAFF	TGCGCCAGCAGCTTGATGCGGAACACTGAAGCTTTCTTT
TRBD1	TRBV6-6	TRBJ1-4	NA	CASSGSQGIQLFF	TGTGCCAGCAGTGGATCACAGGGGATACAACTGTTTTTT
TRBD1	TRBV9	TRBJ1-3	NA	CASSVGDRPSRNTIYF	TGTGCCAGCAGCGTAGGGGACAGGCCATCTCGAAACACCATATATTTT
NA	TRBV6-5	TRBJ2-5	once	CASSPSPHRDETQYF	TGTGCCAGCAGTCCTTCCCCCCACAGAGATGAGACCCAGTACTTC
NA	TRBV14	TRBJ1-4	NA	CASSQGVSSPRGKLFF	TGTGCCAGCAGCCAAGGCGTCTCGTCCCCAAGGGGAAAACTGTTTTTT
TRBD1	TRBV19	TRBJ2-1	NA	CASRKNSGTGGYNEQFF	TGTGCCAGTAGGAAAAACTCCGGGACAGGAGGTTACAATGAGCAGTTCTTC
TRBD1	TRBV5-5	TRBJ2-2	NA	CASSLGTGTGELFF	TGTGCCAGCAGCTTGGGGACAGGCACCGGGGAGCTGTTTTTT
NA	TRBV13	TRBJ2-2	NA	CASSQLQDSTGELFF	TGTGCCAGCAGCCAACTCCAGGACAGCACCGGGGAGCTGTTTTTT
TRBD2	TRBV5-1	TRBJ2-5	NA	CASSLGLAGKETQYF	TGCGCCAGCAGCCTGGGACTAGCGGGGAAAGAGACCCAGTACTTC
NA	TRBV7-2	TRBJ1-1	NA	CASSRSRNTEAFF	TGTGCCAGCAGCCGTAGTAGGAACACTGAAGCTTTCTTT
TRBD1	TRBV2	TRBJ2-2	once	CASSLQTGDTGELFF	TGTGCCAGCAGCCTCCAGACAGGGGACACCGGGGAGCTGTTTTTT
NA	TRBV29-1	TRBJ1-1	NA	CSVEDPGEAFF	TGCAGCGTTGAAGATCCGGGGGAAGCTTTCTTT
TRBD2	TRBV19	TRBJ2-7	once	CASSMVTSGQTYEQYF	TGTGCCAGTAGTATGGTAACTAGCGGGCAAACTTACGAGCAGTACTTC
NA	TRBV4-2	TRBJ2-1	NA	CASSPRDSSNEQFF	TGTGCCAGCAGCCCTAGGGACTCCTCTAATGAGCAGTTCTTC
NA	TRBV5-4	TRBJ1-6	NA	CASSRGGARAASPLHF	TGTGCCAGCAGCAGGGGGGGGGCCAGGGCAGCCTCACCCCTCCACTTT
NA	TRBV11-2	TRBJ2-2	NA	CASSRTGRGAGELFF	TGTGCCAGCAGTCGGACAGGGAGGGGGGCCGGGGAGCTGTTTTTT
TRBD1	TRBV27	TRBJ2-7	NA	CASSWYGDRGYEQYF	TGTGCCAGCAGTTGGTACGGGGACAGGGGCTACGAGCAGTACTTC
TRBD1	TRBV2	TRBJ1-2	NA	CASSEGQGNYGYTF	TGTGCCAGCAGTGAAGGACAGGGTAACTATGGCTACACCTTC
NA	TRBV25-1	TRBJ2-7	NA	CASSDPSSHYNYEQYF	TGTGCCAGCAGTGATCCCTCCTCACACTATAATTACGAGCAGTACTTC
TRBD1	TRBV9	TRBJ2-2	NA	CASRRGQTGELFF	TGTGCCAGCAGAAGGGGGCAGACCGGGGAGCTGTTTTTT
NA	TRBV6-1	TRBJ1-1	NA	CASSELAGEAFF	TGTGCCAGCAGCGAACTTGCAGGTGAAGCTTTCTTT
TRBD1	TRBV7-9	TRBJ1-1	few	CASSAGTANTEAFF	TGTGCCAGCAGCGCTGGGACAGCCAACACTGAAGCTTTCTTT
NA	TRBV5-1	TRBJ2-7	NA	CASSPNAGVRGEQYF	TGCGCCAGCAGCCCCAATGCCGGGGTCAGAGGCGAGCAGTACTTC
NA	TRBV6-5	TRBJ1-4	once	CASSFRFGEHEKLFF	TGTGCCAGCAGTTTCCGTTTTGGGGAGCATGAAAAACTGTTTTTT
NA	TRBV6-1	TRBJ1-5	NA	CASSEALRSQPQHF	TGTGCCAGCAGTGAAGCGCTGCGGAGTCAGCCCCAGCATTTT
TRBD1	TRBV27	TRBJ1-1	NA	CASSLTWTGASEAFF	TGTGCCAGCAGCTTGACTTGGACAGGCGCTTCTGAAGCTTTCTTT
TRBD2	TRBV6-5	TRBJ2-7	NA	CASSRTSGRYEQYF	TGTGCCAGCAGCAGGACTAGCGGGAGATACGAGCAGTACTTC
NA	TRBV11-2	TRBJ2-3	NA	CASSLRRVHPTDTQYF	TGTGCCAGCAGCCTCAGACGGGTCCACCCCACAGATACGCAGTATTTT
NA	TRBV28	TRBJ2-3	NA	CASSLSVTQYF	TGTGCCAGCAGTTTGTCGGTCACGCAGTATTTT
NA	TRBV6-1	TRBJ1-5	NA	CASRLGQNQPQHF	TGTGCCAGCAGACTCGGACAGAATCAGCCCCAGCATTTT
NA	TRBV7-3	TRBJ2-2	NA	CASSPLSGELFF	TGTGCCAGCAGCCCCCTTTCCGGGGAGCTGTTTTTT
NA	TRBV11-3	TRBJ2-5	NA	CASSYHHHSGSGYF	TGTGCCAGCAGCTACCACCATCATTCTGGGTCAGGTTACTTC
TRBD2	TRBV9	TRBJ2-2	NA	CASSGLAGVYTGELFF	TGTGCCAGCAGCGGACTAGCGGGAGTCTACACCGGGGAGCTGTTTTTT
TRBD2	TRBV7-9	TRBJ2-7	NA	CASSLLAGYEQYF	TGTGCCAGCAGCTTACTAGCGGGATACGAGCAGTACTTC
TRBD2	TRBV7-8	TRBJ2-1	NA	CASSHPGRGGARIEQFF	TGTGCCAGCAGCCACCCAGGACGGGGGGGGGCGCGTATTGAGCAGTTCTTC